A single sample gave rise to the 31 T cell receptor beta chains below, sequenced in a study of shared clonotypes between healthy human individuals. Profiling relied on immunoSEQ multiplex PCR, and the TCRdb table lists in-frame clones only, not all of them. Found here are 85,000 to 100,000 clones, over 60% of them singletons; the top ten hold roughly 50%. The specimen sequenced was memory CD8+ T cells sorted from blood. Subset meaning: CD45RO+ cells pooled with CCR7-negative TemRA cells. The receptors were sampled from a man aged 25-45 years in good health.

J is TRBJ2-3 and V is TRBV6-7; 7 bases match TRBD1. TRBV6-7 is an ORF, with its function uncertain. This CDR3 region has 16 residues. With V trimmed by 5 bases and J by 2 bases, 10 bases remained unmatched. The CDR3 region has the DNA TGTGCCAGCAGTCGACAGGGTTATCCGCCCACAGATACGCAGTATTTT. It specifies CASSRQGYPPTDTQYF.

This clone was observed a single time. The genes are TRBV6-5 and TRBJ2-5; no clear D gene. Trimming stripped 5 bases from V and 4 bases from J, with 17 bases between. Germline CDR1 and CDR2: MNHEY and SVGAGI. The CDR3 contains 15 residues. The CDR3 bases are TGTGCCAGCAGTCCACGCGGTGAGGTTACAGAGACCCAGTACTTC. Amino acids: CASSPRGEVTETQYF.

This clone was recorded a few times. V gene TRBV4-3 combines with J gene TRBJ2-3; 9 bases map to TRBD1. The CDR3 is 17 residues long. Trimming took 3 bases from V and 2 from J; bases not matched to a gene: 9. In germline, CDR1 is LGHNA, CDR2 YSLEER. As DNA, the CDR3 is TGCGCCAGCAGCCATGATCCCGGGACAGGGTACACAGATACGCAGTATTTT. This gives the protein CASSHDPGTGYTDTQYF.

A few counts support this clone. The chain carries TRBV2 and TRBJ2-5; 12 bases map to TRBD2. Unmatched junction bases numbered 2, after V lost 4 bases and J lost 5 bases. Per germline, CDR1 SNHLY and CDR2 FYNNEI. The CDR3 covers 14 residues. CDR3 protein: CASSALAGGETQYF. The CDR3 DNA is TGTGCCAGCAGTGCTCTAGCGGGGGGGGAGACCCAGTACTTC.

The J gene is TRBJ1-4, the V gene TRBV4-3; D unclear. V was shortened by 8 bases and J by 6 bases, with 10 bases between the two germline ends. CDR3 size: 12 residues. Germline V CDR1 and CDR2: LGHNA, YSLEER. In nucleotides, the CDR3 is TGCGCCAGCCGACGGGAGGATGAAAAACTGTTTTTT. Residues: CASRREDEKLFF.

This clone has just a few counts. The chain employs TRBV28 and TRBJ2-7; 10 nucleotides agree with TRBD1. The CDR3 is 12 amino acids. V shed 8 bases and J 4 bases; nucleotides not matched to a gene: 2. Germline CDR1 reads MDHEN; CDR2 reads SYDVKM. CDR3 sequence reads: CASADRGYEQYF. CDR3 bases: TGTGCCAGCGCGGACAGGGGGTACGAGCAGTACTTC.

A few counts support this clone. The V call is TRBV6-1, the J call TRBJ1-1; D not resolved. The CDR3 is made up of 11 amino acids. V was clipped by 11 bases and J by 1 base, with 8 bases between them. CDR1 and CDR2 (germline): MNHNS, SASEGT. The CDR3, as DNA: TGTGCCGCCGGTGGGAACACTGAAGCTTTCTTT. The encoded protein is CAAGGNTEAFF.

This sequence joins TRBV10-3 and TRBJ2-1; possibly TRBD1 or TRBD2 for D (5 bases each). This CDR3 has 15 amino acids. Per germline, CDR1 ENHRY and CDR2 SYGVKD. V was cut by 10 bases and J by 5 bases, with 21 bases left in between. The CDR3 here is CATVARDPINNEQFF. The CDR3 DNA follows: TGTGCCACCGTAGCCCGGGACCCTATCAACAATGAGCAGTTCTTC.

V gene TRBV6-1 combines with J gene TRBJ2-7; 9 nucleotides line up with TRBD1. This CDR3 contains 16 residues. V shed 3 bases and J 3 bases; nucleotides not matched to a gene: 9. Per the germline V gene, CDR1 is MNHNS and CDR2 is SASEGT. The CDR3 loop is CASSDARDRAVYEQYF. Here the CDR3 DNA reads TGTGCCAGCAGTGATGCCCGGGACAGGGCAGTCTACGAGCAGTACTTC.

This clone was recorded only once. J is TRBJ2-7 and V is TRBV5-5, with 9 bases fitting TRBD2. Germline trimming cut 2 bases from V and 3 bases from J; bases unmatched to any gene: 3. CDR1 is SGHKS and CDR2 is YYEKEE in the germline V gene (reference sequence). CDR3 length equals 14 residues. CDR3 DNA: TGTGCCAGCAGCTTTATAGCGGGAGTCTACGAGCAGTACTTC. Its protein is CASSFIAGVYEQYF.

The CDR3 sequence is CASSPGLAVFTSYNEQFF. The CDR3 DNA reads TGTGCCAGCAGTCCGGGACTAGCGGTATTTACGTCCTACAATGAGCAGTTCTTC. The gene calls are TRBV4-2 and TRBJ2-1; 11 bases fit TRBD2. J lost 1 base, V lost 6 bases, and 11 bases had no gene match. The CDR3 runs 18 residues. Per germline, CDR1 LGHNA and CDR2 YNFKEQ.

Concerning this clone itself: The sample has other DNA sequences that encode this CDR3 too. The gene calls are TRBV4-3 and TRBJ2-3, with 8 bases identical to TRBD2. Looked up from germline, CDR1 is LGHNA and CDR2 is YSLEER. The CDR3 is 16 residues long. The ends lost 1 base at V and 0 bases at J; junction bases unmatched: 3. The CDR3 region is CASSQAPSGSTDTQYF. CDR3 nucleotides: TGCGCCAGCAGCCAAGCACCTAGCGGGAGCACAGATACGCAGTATTTT.

This rearrangement joins TRBV7-9 to TRBJ2-1, with D perhaps TRBD2 (5 bases). Between the trimmed V and J ends, which lost 1 base and 6 bases, there was a span of 10 bases. Germline V gene lookup returns CDR1 SEHNR and CDR2 FQNEAQ (reference sequence). The CDR3 spans 14 residues. DNA of the CDR3: TGTGCCAGCAGCTTAGTCCGGACTGTCAATGAGCAGTTCTTC. Translating gives CASSLVRTVNEQFF.

Notes on this clone: A read error may explain this, as a much larger clone is one base away. Additional DNA sequences in this sample encode the identical CDR3. The chain links TRBV9 to TRBJ1-5, with D possibly being TRBD1 (5 bases). Germline assignment: CDR1 SGDLS and CDR2 YYNGEE. This CDR3 is built from 13 residues. For the CDR3, the DNA is TGCGCCAGCAGCATCGGGACGAATCAGCCCCAGCATTTT. This encodes CASSIGTNQPQHF.

The chain has TRBV4-2 and TRBJ1-2; 7 bases align to TRBD1. The V and J ends lost 4 bases and 8 bases, in that order; junction bases with no gene match: 10. CDR1 is LGHNA and CDR2 is YNFKEQ in the germline V gene. The CDR3 extends over 14 amino acids. CDR3 nucleotide sequence: TGTGCCAGCAGCCCATTGGGACAGATAAACGGCTACACCTTC. This sequence encodes CASSPLGQINGYTF.

The chain combines TRBV4-2 with TRBJ2-5; unclear D gene. Germline V lookup: CDR1 LGHNA, CDR2 YNFKEQ. This CDR3 has 12 amino acids. Trimming left V 0 bases short and J 3 bases short, with 2 bases between. CDR3 sequence reads: CASSQDKETQYF. The CDR3 coding sequence is TGTGCCAGCAGCCAAGATAAAGAGACCCAGTACTTC.

The count of this clone is one. The V gene is TRBV27, the J gene TRBJ1-5, with D perhaps TRBD1 (5 bases). The CDR3 consists of 15 residues. V lost 7 bases, J lost 1 base, and 14 bases lay in between. Germline V gene sequence: CDR1 MNHEY, CDR2 SMNVEV (reference sequence). The CDR3 region is CASILRGESNQPQHF. The CDR3 DNA sequence: TGTGCCAGCATACTGCGGGGGGAGAGCAATCAGCCCCAGCATTTT.

The chain is built from TRBV15 and TRBJ1-1; no definite D call. The CDR3 has 13 residues. Between the trimmed V and J ends, which lost 5 bases and 0 bases, there was a span of 7 bases. The V gene's germline CDR1 is LNHNV and CDR2 YYDKDF (reference sequence). CDR3 bases: TGTGCCACCAGCGGGATCATGAACACTGAAGCTTTCTTT. It encodes CATSGIMNTEAFF.

This clone has only a few counts. Other nucleotide sequences from this sample produce the same CDR3. V usage is TRBV29-1 and J usage is TRBJ1-1, with D unclear. V was cut by 4 bases and J by 1 base, with 7 bases left in between. Looked up from germline, CDR1 is SQVTM and CDR2 is ANQGSEA. This CDR3 has 12 amino acids. CDR3 in amino acids: CSVAPGNTEAFF. The CDR3 DNA sequence: TGCAGCGTTGCCCCGGGGAACACTGAAGCTTTCTTT. The variable domain in full, with the rest retrieved from reference TRBV29-1 and TRBJ1-1, is SAVISQKPSRDICQRGTSLTIQCQVDSQVTMMFWYRQQPGQSLTLIATANQGSEATYESGFVIDKFPISRPNLTFSTLTVSNMSPEDSSIYLCSVAPGNTEAFFGQGTRLTVV.

The genes are TRBV19 and TRBJ1-1; D unresolved. V shed 2 bases and J shed 1 base, with 8 bases lying between them. CDR3 length: 14 residues. Germline CDR1 reads LNHDA; CDR2 reads SQIVND (reference sequence). The CDR3 region is CASSIRATNTEAFF. In DNA, the CDR3 is TGTGCCAGTAGTATACGGGCGACGAACACTGAAGCTTTCTTT.

The rearrangement joins TRBV28 to TRBJ2-2; a weak D match, TRBD2 (5 bases). The CDR3 is 17 amino acids. Between the trimmed V and J ends, which lost 6 bases and 0 bases, there was a span of 17 bases. The V gene's germline CDR1 is MDHEN and CDR2 SYDVKM. CDR3 sequence reads: CASSPVPRTSNTGELFF. The CDR3 nucleotides are TGTGCCAGCAGCCCCGTCCCCCGGACTTCGAACACCGGGGAGCTGTTTTTT.

This sequence joins TRBV2 and TRBJ1-2; D not certain. The CDR3 contains 13 residues. From germline, CDR1 is SNHLY and CDR2 FYNNEI. Trimming took 5 bases from V and 6 from J, leaving 13 bases between them. In DNA form, the CDR3 reads TGTGCCAGCAGTTACGACTGGACTGATGGCTACACCTTC. Its protein is CASSYDWTDGYTF.

This clone was counted ten times or more. The chain couples TRBV28 to TRBJ2-1, with D hard to call. V was shortened by 2 bases and J by 9 bases, with 11 bases between the two germline ends. CDR1 and CDR2 from the germline V gene are MDHEN and SYDVKM. This CDR3 comprises 13 residues. CDR3 DNA sequence: TGTGCCAGCAGTTTAGACCCAAATACTGAGCAGTTCTTC. Translated, it gives CASSLDPNTEQFF.

The chain joins TRBV5-1 to TRBJ1-2; 8 nucleotides align to TRBD1. CDR1 and CDR2 from the germline V gene are SGHRS and YFSETQ. The CDR3 spans 15 residues. J was trimmed by 4 bases and V by 0 bases; bases with no gene match: 5. Written as DNA, the CDR3 is TGCGCCAGCAGCTTGGGCAGGGGGCAGGGCTATGGCTACACCTTC. Its translation is CASSLGRGQGYGYTF.

The chain carries TRBV25-1 and TRBJ2-7; maybe TRBD2 (5 bases). The CDR3 extends over 13 amino acids. Trimming took 3 bases from V and 5 from J, leaving 11 bases between them. Germline CDR1 reads MGHDK; CDR2 reads SYGVNS. CDR3 residues: CASSDRTGHEQYF. The CDR3 DNA is TGTGCCAGCAGTGACAGGACTGGCCACGAGCAGTACTTC.

The DNA of the CDR3 is TGTGCCAGTAGGGAAGACAGGGGCGGCTACGAGCAGTACTTC. Protein product: CASREDRGGYEQYF. This rearrangement joins TRBV19 to TRBJ2-7, with 8 bases that match TRBD1. With 6 bases clipped from V and 3 bases from J, the junction kept 7 bases outside the gene matches. Looked up from germline, CDR1 is LNHDA and CDR2 is SQIVND (reference sequence). This CDR3 has 14 amino acids.

This clone was seen a handful of times. The chain uses TRBV4-1 and TRBJ2-1; 10 positions agree with TRBD1. The germline V gene has CDR1 MGHRA and CDR2 YSYEKL. V shed 1 base and J 8 bases; nucleotides not matched to a gene: 5. This CDR3 has 15 amino acids. CDR3 in DNA: TGCGCCAGCAGCCAAGGACAGGGGGCTAGCGATGAGCAGTTCTTC. This sequence encodes CASSQGQGASDEQFF.

At least ten counts were recorded for this clone. This chain links TRBV14 with TRBJ2-7; TRBD2 aligns across 7 bases. V was pared by 1 base and J by 5 bases, with 8 bases of the junction left unmatched. CDR1 is SGHDN, CDR2 FVKESK, per germline. The CDR3 sequence is 15 residues long. The CDR3 DNA reads as TGTGCCAGCAGCCAAGTGGGAGGGCTAGGCGACGAGCAGTACTTC. It yields the protein CASSQVGGLGDEQYF. The whole variable domain, filled in from reference TRBV14 and TRBJ2-7, reads EAGVTQFPSHSVIEKGQTVTLRCDPISGHDNLYWYRRVMGKEIKFLLHFVKESKQDESGMPNNRFLAERTGGTYSTLKVQPAELEDSGVYFCASSQVGGLGDEQYFGPGTRLTVT.

The rearrangement links TRBV27 to TRBJ2-2; D possibly corresponds to TRBD2 (5 bases). The V end lost 5 bases, the J end lost 3 bases, and 16 bases lay between the germline ends. Germline values: CDR1 MNHEY, CDR2 SMNVEV (reference sequence). The CDR3 is made up of 16 amino acids. The DNA of the CDR3 is TGTGCCAGCAGTCGGAAAGTCGGGGTTGACACCGGGGAGCTGTTTTTT. Residues: CASSRKVGVDTGELFF.

On this clone: Other DNA sequences in this specimen translate into the identical CDR3. The V gene is TRBV28, the J gene TRBJ2-7, with D possibly matching TRBD1 (6 bases). The V and J ends lost 6 bases and 4 bases respectively, with 10 bases between them. Germline-derived CDR1 and CDR2 are MDHEN and SYDVKM. The CDR3 covers 12 residues. The CDR3 DNA reads as TGTGCCAGCAGCTCGGACAGATACGAGCAGTACTTC. This translates into CASSSDRYEQYF.

This sequence joins TRBV4-3 and TRBJ2-3; TRBD1 might be the D (6 bases). The CDR3 has 14 residues. From germline, CDR1 is LGHNA and CDR2 YSLEER. The germline V and J ends were trimmed by 2 bases and 8 bases, with 14 bases remaining between them. CDR3 residues: CASSQLITGSTQYF. CDR3 DNA: TGCGCCAGCAGCCAACTAATCACAGGGAGTACGCAGTATTTT.